Below, 10 T cell receptor beta chains from the same sample are listed, as sequenced in a study of blood T cell repertoires in COVID-19. Sequencing used immunoSEQ multiplex PCR; TCRdb keeps in-frame clones, though not all of them. The top ten clones hold 2% to 2.5% of a sample with 100,000 to 150,000 clones, 69% of them seen once. Source material: peripheral blood. Receptors originate from a woman aged 70-85 years with acute or convalescent COVID-19.

The V gene is TRBV18, the J gene TRBJ1-2; tentatively, D is TRBD1 (5 bases). Trimming removed 3 bases at V and 8 bases at J, with 13 bases between. The CDR3 has 13 residues. Looked up from germline, CDR1 is KGHSH and CDR2 is LQKENI. The CDR3 region is CASSPSLTEGYTF. CDR3 nucleotides: TGTGCCAGCTCACCTTCCCTGACAGAGGGCTACACCTTC.

The V gene is TRBV19, the J gene TRBJ2-1; 12 bases fit TRBD2. This CDR3 has 19 residues. The germline V gene encodes CDR1 LNHDA and CDR2 SQIVND (reference sequence). V gave up 3 bases and J gave up 12 bases; unmatched junction bases: 21. In DNA, the CDR3 is TGTGCCAGTAGTATGACTAGCGGGAGAGGTCACCAGGTTTGGAGCGGGCAGTTCTTC. It translates to CASSMTSGRGHQVWSGQFF.

Only a few counts were recorded for this clone. The V gene is TRBV5-1, the J gene TRBJ2-3; TRBD2 agrees at 8 bases. Germline CDR1 is SGHRS and CDR2 is YFSETQ. The CDR3 is 16 residues long. Trimming at V came to 0 bases and at J to 5 bases, leaving 8 bases not matched to a gene. CDR3: CASSLAAAGAGDTQYF. In DNA, the CDR3 is TGCGCCAGCAGCTTGGCCGCAGCGGGAGCAGGAGATACGCAGTATTTT.

The chain couples TRBV5-1 to TRBJ2-7; 8 bases are shared with TRBD1. Germline CDR1 and CDR2: SGHRS and YFSETQ. V shed 4 bases, J shed 7 bases, and the junction held 10 bases outside the gene matches. The CDR3 is made up of 14 amino acids. This CDR3 reads CASSPGQDLDEQYF. CDR3 in DNA: TGCGCCAGCAGCCCGGGACAGGACTTAGATGAGCAGTACTTC.

The V and J genes are TRBV11-3 and TRBJ1-3; D is possibly TRBD1 (5 bases). Trimming took 5 bases from V and 7 from J, leaving 9 bases between them. The length of the CDR3 is 12 residues. The germline V gene encodes CDR1 SGHNT and CDR2 YENEEA. Here the CDR3 reads CASSAGRNTIYF. For the CDR3, the DNA is TGTGCCAGCAGCGCGGGGCGGAACACCATATATTTT.

The chain links TRBV25-1 to TRBJ2-7; TRBD1 matches 9 bases. The CDR3 covers 12 residues. J lost 2 bases, V lost 10 bases, and 3 bases had no gene match. Germline CDR1 is MGHDK and CDR2 is SYGVNS. DNA of the CDR3: TGTGCCACCGGGACAGGGACCTACGAGCAGTACTTC. Translating it yields CATGTGTYEQYF.

The chain recombines TRBV18 with TRBJ1-2, with 9 nucleotides matching TRBD1. The germline V gene has CDR1 KGHSH and CDR2 LQKENI. J gave up 4 bases and V 0 bases, and 0 bases lay outside the gene matches. The CDR3 loop spans 14 amino acids. This chain's CDR3 is CASSPPDRGYGYTF. DNA for the CDR3: TGTGCCAGCTCACCACCGGACAGGGGCTATGGCTACACCTTC. Supplemented by reference TRBV18 and TRBJ1-2, the full variable domain reads NAGVMQNPRHLVRRRGQEARLRCSPMKGHSHVYWYRQLPEEGLKFMVYLQKENIIDESGMPKERFSAEFPKEGPSILRIQQVVRGDSAAYFCASSPPDRGYGYTFGSGTRLTVV.

This clone was seen ten or more times. V is TRBV19 and J is TRBJ2-7, with D perhaps matching TRBD2 (5 bases). The germline V gene encodes CDR1 LNHDA and CDR2 SQIVND (reference sequence). The length of the CDR3 is 15 residues. The V gene lost 5 bases and the J gene lost 3 bases, with 17 bases spanning the gap. The CDR3 sequence: CASSEGDTRGYEQYF. CDR3 sequence (DNA): TGTGCCAGTAGTGAGGGCGATACCCGGGGCTACGAGCAGTACTTC.

The V gene is TRBV27, the J gene TRBJ1-6; D gene uncertain. The V end lost 3 bases, the J end lost 8 bases, and 14 bases lay between the germline ends. This CDR3 contains 15 residues. Germline-derived CDR1 and CDR2 are MNHEY and SMNVEV (reference sequence). The CDR3, as DNA: TGTGCCAGCAGTTTCTACAGTCTCGGGGATTCACCCCTCCACTTT. Translated: CASSFYSLGDSPLHF.

This clone was counted between two and nine times. The CDR3 reads CASSVQDRETQYF. CDR3 DNA sequence: TGCGCCAGCAGCGTACAGGACCGAGAGACCCAGTACTTC. The chain uses TRBV5-1 and TRBJ2-5, with D perhaps TRBD1 (5 bases). CDR3 length equals 13 residues. Between the trimmed V and J ends, which lost 4 bases and 4 bases, there was a span of 11 bases. Germline V CDR1 and CDR2: SGHRS, YFSETQ.